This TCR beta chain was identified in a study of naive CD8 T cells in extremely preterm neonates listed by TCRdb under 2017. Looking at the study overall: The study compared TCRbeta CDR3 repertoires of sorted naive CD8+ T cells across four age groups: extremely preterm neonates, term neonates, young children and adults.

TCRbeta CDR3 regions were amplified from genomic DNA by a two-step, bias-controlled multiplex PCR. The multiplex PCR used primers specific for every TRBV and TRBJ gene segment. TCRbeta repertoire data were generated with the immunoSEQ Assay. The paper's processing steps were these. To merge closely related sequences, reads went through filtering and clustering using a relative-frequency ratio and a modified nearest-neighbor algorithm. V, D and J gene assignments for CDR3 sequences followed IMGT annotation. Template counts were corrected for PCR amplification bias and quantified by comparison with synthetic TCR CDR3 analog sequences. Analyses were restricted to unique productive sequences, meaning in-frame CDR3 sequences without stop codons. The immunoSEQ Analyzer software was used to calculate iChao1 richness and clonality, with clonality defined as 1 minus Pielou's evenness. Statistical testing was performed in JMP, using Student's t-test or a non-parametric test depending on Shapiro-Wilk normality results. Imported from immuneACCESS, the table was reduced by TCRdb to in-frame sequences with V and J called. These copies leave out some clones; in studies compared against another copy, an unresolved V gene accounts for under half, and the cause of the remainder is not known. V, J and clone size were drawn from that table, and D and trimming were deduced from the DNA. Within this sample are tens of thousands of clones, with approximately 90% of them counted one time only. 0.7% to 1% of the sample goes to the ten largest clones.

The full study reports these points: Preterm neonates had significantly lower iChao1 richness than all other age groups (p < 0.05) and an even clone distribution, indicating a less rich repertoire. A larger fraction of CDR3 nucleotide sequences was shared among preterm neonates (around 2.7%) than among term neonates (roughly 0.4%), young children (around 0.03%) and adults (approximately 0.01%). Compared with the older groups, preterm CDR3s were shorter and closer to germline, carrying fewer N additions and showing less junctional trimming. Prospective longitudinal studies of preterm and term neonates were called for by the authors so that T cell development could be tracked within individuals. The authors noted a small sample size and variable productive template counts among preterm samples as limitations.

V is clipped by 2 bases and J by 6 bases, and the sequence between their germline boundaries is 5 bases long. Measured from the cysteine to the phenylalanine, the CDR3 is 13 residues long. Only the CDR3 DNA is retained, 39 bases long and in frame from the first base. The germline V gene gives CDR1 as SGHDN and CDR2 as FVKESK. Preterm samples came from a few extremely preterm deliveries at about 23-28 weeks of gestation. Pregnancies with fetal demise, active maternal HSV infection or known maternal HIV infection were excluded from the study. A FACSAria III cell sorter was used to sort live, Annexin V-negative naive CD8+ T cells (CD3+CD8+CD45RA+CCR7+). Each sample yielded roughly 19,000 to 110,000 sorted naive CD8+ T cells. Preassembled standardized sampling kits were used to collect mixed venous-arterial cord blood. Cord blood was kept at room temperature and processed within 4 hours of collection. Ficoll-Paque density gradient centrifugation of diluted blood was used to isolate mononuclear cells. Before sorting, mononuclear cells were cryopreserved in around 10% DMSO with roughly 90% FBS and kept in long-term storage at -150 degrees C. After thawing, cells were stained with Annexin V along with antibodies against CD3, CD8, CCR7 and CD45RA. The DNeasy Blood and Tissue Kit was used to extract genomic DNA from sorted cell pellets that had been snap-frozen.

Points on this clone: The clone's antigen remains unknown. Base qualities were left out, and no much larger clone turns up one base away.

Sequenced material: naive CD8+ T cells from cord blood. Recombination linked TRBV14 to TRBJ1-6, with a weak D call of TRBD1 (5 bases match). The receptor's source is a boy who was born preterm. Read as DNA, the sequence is TGTGCCAGCAGCCAACAGGGTAATTCACCCCTCCACTTT. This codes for CASSQQGNSPLHF.